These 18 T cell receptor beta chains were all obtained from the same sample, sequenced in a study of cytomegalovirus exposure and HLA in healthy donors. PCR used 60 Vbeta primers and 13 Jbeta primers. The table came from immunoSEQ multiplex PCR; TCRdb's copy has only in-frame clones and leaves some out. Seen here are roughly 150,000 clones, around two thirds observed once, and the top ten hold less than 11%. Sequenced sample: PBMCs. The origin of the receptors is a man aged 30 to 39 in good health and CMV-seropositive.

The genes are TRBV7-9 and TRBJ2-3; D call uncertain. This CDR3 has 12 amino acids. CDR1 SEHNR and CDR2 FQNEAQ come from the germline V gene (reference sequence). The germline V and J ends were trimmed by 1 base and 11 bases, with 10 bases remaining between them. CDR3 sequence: CASSLGQEGQYF. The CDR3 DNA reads TGTGCCAGCAGCTTAGGGCAGGAAGGGCAGTATTTT.

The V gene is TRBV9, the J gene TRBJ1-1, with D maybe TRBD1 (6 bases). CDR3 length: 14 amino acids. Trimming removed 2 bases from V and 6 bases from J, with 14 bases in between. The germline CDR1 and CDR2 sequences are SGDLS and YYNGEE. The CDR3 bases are TGTGCCAGCAGCGTCGGGGGGGCATCCGCTGAAGCTTTCTTT. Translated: CASSVGGASAEAFF.

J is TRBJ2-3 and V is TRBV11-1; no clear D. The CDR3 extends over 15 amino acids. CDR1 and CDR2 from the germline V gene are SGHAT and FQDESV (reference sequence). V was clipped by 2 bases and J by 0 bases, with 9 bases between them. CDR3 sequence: CASSLTVTSTDTQYF. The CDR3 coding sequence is TGTGCCAGCAGCTTAACGGTTACTAGCACAGATACGCAGTATTTT.

The CDR3 DNA reads TGTGCCAGCAGCGCTTGGGACAGGGGAGAGACCCAGTACTTC. It is translated as CASSAWDRGETQYF. The chain recombines TRBV9 with TRBJ2-5, with 10 bases aligning to TRBD1. This CDR3 spans 14 amino acids. CDR1 is SGDLS, CDR2 YYNGEE, per germline. V shed 3 bases, J shed 4 bases, and the junction held 3 bases outside the gene matches. Full variable domain (missing parts from reference TRBV9 and TRBJ2-5): DSGVTQTPKHLITATGQRVTLRCSPRSGDLSVYWYQQSLDQGLQFLIQYYNGEERAKGNILERFSAQQFPDLHSELNLSSLELGDSALYFCASSAWDRGETQYFGPGTRLLVL.

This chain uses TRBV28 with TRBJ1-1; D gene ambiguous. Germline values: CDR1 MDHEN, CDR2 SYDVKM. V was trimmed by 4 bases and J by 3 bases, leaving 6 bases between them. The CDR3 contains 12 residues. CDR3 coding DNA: TGTGCCAGCAGTTCCTCCGACACTGAAGCTTTCTTT. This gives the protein CASSSSDTEAFF.

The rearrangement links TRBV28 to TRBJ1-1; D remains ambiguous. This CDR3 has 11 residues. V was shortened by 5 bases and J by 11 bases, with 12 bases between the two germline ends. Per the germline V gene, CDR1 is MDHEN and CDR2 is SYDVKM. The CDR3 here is CASSPRPRAFF. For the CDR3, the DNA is TGTGCCAGCAGTCCCCGGCCGCGGGCTTTCTTT.

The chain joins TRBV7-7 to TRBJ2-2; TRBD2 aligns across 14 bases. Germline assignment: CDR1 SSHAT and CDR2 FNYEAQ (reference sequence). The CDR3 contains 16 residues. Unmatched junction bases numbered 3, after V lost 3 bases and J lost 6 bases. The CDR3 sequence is CASSFGLAGGSGELFF. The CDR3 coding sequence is TGTGCCAGCAGCTTTGGACTAGCGGGAGGTTCCGGGGAGCTGTTTTTT. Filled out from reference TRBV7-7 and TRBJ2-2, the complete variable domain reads GAGVSQSPRYKVTKRGQDVTLRCDPISSHATLYWYQQALGQGPEFLTYFNYEAQPDKSGLPSDRFSAERPEGSISTLTIQRTEQRDSAMYRCASSFGLAGGSGELFFGEGSRLTVL.

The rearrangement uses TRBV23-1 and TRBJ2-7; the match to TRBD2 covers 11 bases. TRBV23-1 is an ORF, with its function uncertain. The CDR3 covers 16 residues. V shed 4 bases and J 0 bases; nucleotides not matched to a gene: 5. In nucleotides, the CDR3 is TGCGCCAGCAGTCCAGGACTAGCGGGTTCCTCCTACGAGCAGTACTTC. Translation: CASSPGLAGSSYEQYF.

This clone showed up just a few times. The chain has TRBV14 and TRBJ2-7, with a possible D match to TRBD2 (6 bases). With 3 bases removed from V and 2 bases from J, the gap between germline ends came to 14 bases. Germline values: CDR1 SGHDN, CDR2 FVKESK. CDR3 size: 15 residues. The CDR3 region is CASSQLGGQTYEQYF. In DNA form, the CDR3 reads TGTGCCAGCAGCCAGCTGGGAGGTCAGACCTACGAGCAGTACTTC.

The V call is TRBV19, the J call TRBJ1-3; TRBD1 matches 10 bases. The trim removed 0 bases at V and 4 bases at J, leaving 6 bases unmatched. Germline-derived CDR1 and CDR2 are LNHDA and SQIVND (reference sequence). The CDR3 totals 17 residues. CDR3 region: CASSIEGTGAIGNTIYF. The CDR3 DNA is TGTGCCAGTAGTATAGAGGGGACAGGGGCGATCGGAAACACCATATATTTT.

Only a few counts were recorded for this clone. CDR3 nucleotides: TGTGCCAGCGCGAACAGGGGGGTCGGTAGGGGCGAGCAGTACTTC. This sequence encodes CASANRGVGRGEQYF. The V gene is TRBV6-1, the J gene TRBJ2-7, with 8 bases identical to TRBD1. V was pared by 8 bases and J by 6 bases, with 15 bases of the junction left unmatched. The CDR3 runs 15 residues. CDR1 and CDR2 from the germline V gene are MNHNS and SASEGT.

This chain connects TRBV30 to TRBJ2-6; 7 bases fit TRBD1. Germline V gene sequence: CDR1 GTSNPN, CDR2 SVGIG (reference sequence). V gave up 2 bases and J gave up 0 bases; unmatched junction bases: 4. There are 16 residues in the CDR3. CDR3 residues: CAWSRQGHSGANVLTF. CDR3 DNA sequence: TGTGCCTGGAGTCGACAGGGCCACTCTGGGGCCAACGTCCTGACTTTC.

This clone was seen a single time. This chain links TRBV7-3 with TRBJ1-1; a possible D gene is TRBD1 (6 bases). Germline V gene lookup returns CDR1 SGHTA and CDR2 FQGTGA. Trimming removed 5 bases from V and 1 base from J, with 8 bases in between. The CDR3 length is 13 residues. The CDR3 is CASSEGENTEAFF. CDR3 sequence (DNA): TGTGCCAGCAGCGAGGGGGAGAACACTGAAGCTTTCTTT.

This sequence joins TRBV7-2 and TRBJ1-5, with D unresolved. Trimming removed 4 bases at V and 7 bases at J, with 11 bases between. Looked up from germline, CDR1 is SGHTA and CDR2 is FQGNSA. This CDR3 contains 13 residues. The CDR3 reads CASSSQAGQPQHF. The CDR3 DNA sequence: TGTGCCAGCAGCTCCCAGGCTGGCCAGCCCCAGCATTTT.

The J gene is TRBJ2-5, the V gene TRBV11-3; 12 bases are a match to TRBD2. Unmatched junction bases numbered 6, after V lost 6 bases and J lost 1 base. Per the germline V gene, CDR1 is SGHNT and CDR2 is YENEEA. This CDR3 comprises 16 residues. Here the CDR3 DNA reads TGTGCCAGCAGTTCCGAGGGACTAGCGGGCCAAGAGACCCAGTACTTC. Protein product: CASSSEGLAGQETQYF.

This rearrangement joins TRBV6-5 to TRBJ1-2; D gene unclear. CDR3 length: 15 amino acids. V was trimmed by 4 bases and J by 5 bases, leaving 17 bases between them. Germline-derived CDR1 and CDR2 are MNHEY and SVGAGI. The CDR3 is CASSLYPQTFYGYTF. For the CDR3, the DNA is TGTGCCAGCAGTTTATACCCCCAGACTTTTTATGGCTACACCTTC.

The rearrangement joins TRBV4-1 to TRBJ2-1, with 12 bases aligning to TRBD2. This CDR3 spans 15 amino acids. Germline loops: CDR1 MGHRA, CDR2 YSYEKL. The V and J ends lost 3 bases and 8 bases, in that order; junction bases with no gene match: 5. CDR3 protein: CASSQTSGSIDEQFF. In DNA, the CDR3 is TGCGCCAGCAGCCAGACTAGCGGGAGTATCGATGAGCAGTTCTTC.

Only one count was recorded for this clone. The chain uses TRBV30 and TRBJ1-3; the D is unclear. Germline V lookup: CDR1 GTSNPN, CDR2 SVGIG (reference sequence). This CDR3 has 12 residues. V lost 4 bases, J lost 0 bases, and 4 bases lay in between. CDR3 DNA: TGTGCCTGGATAAACTCTGGAAACACCATATATTTT. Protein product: CAWINSGNTIYF.